A single sample is the source of the 19 T cell receptor beta chains below, sequenced in a study of T cell responses to AZD1222 COVID-19 vaccine. The assay was immunoSEQ multiplex PCR, and TCRdb's table has in-frame clones only and misses some. Here the sample spans approximately 120,000 clones, less than 95% being singletons. This specimen consisted of peripheral blood, obtained on day 0 of AZD1222 vaccination. These receptors originate from an adult in good health.

The chain recombines TRBV11-2 with TRBJ2-7; D may correspond to TRBD1 or TRBD2 (5 bases each). The CDR3 sequence is 15 residues long. The germline gives CDR1 SGHAT, CDR2 FQNNGV. V was clipped by 1 base and J by 3 bases, with 13 bases between them. The CDR3 sequence: CASSLVLGRNYEQYF. CDR3 coding DNA: TGTGCCAGCAGCTTAGTATTGGGACGAAACTACGAGCAGTACTTC.

This clone was detected only a few times. The chain links TRBV18 to TRBJ1-1; 7 nucleotides agree with TRBD1. CDR1 and CDR2 (germline): KGHSH, LQKENI. V lost 7 bases to trimming and J lost 1 base; unmatched junction nucleotides: 3. The CDR3 extends over 13 amino acids. CDR3 DNA sequence: TGTGCCAGCTACGGGACAGCGAACACTGAAGCTTTCTTT. Protein: CASYGTANTEAFF. Full variable domain (missing parts from reference TRBV18 and TRBJ1-1): NAGVMQNPRHLVRRRGQEARLRCSPMKGHSHVYWYRQLPEEGLKFMVYLQKENIIDESGMPKERFSAEFPKEGPSILRIQQVVRGDSAAYFCASYGTANTEAFFGQGTRLTVV.

The chain has TRBV6-9 and TRBJ1-4; D might be TRBD1 (5 bases). This CDR3 region has 14 residues. V gave up 2 bases and J gave up 8 bases, with 12 bases separating them. From germline, CDR1 is MNHGY and CDR2 SVAAGI. The chain's CDR3 is CASSYGAGREKLFF. CDR3 bases: TGTGCCAGCAGTTATGGGGCAGGAAGGGAAAAACTGTTTTTT.

The rearrangement joins TRBV24-1 to TRBJ1-1, with D possibly being TRBD1 (5 bases). This CDR3 is 14 amino acids long. Trimming shortened V by 6 bases and J by 1 base, and 11 bases separated the two germline ends. CDR1 is KGHDR, CDR2 SFDVKD, per germline. The CDR3 region has the DNA TGTGCCACCAGTTCCTCGGGGGAGAACACTGAAGCTTTCTTT. As protein: CATSSSGENTEAFF.

This sequence joins TRBV3-1 (or the pseudogene TRBV3-2) and TRBJ2-3, with D maybe TRBD2 (7 bases). V dropped 4 bases and J dropped 0 bases, with 20 bases sitting between them. This CDR3 region has 18 residues. The germline V gene encodes CDR1 LGHDT and CDR2 YNNKEL (reference sequence). CDR3: CASSPWGPGGSSTDTQYF. The CDR3 DNA follows: TGTGCCAGCAGCCCTTGGGGGCCGGGAGGCAGTAGCACAGATACGCAGTATTTT.

The chain links TRBV2 to TRBJ1-6; unclear D gene. There are 15 residues in the CDR3. CDR1 SNHLY and CDR2 FYNNEI come from the germline V gene. Trimming took 1 base from V and 7 from J, leaving 11 bases between them. The CDR3 is CASSEVGVRNSPLHF. The CDR3 DNA follows: TGTGCCAGCAGTGAAGTTGGTGTCCGGAATTCACCCCTCCACTTT.

This clone has more than one count but fewer than ten. The chain links TRBV4-1 to TRBJ2-7; 8 bases fit TRBD1. Germline-derived CDR1 and CDR2 are MGHRA and YSYEKL. The CDR3 loop spans 18 amino acids. J was trimmed by 1 base and V by 3 bases; bases with no gene match: 14. CDR3 sequence: CASSHQSRTGRNSYEQYF. The CDR3 nucleotides are TGCGCCAGCAGCCATCAAAGTCGGACAGGGAGAAATTCCTACGAGCAGTACTTC.

This chain connects TRBV28 to TRBJ1-5; perhaps TRBD1 as D (6 bases). Trimming shortened V by 7 bases and J by 0 bases, and 16 bases separated the two germline ends. This CDR3 region has 16 residues. Germline-derived CDR1 and CDR2 are MDHEN and SYDVKM. As DNA, the CDR3 is TGTGCCAGCACTCCCCCAGGGGTGTATAGCAATCAGCCCCAGCATTTT. Protein sequence: CASTPPGVYSNQPQHF.

The CDR3 nucleotides are TGTGCCAGTAGTAAAGGGGCCCCAGGGCCCGGAGAGACCCAGTACTTC. This codes for CASSKGAPGPGETQYF. The chain links TRBV19 to TRBJ2-5, with D perhaps matching TRBD1 (5 bases). The CDR3 has 16 amino acids. CDR1 is LNHDA, CDR2 SQIVND, per germline (reference sequence). V was trimmed by 4 bases and J by 4 bases, leaving 19 bases between them. The full variable domain, with the rest looked up from reference TRBV19 and TRBJ2-5, is DGGITQSPKYLFRKEGQNVTLSCEQNLNHDAMYWYRQDPGQGLRLIYYSQIVNDFQKGDIAEGYSVSREKKESFPLTVTSAQKNPTAFYLCASSKGAPGPGETQYFGPGTRLLVL.

J is TRBJ2-4 and V is TRBV19; TRBD2 is a possible D gene (5 bases). The germline CDR1 and CDR2 sequences are LNHDA and SQIVND (reference sequence). V shed 3 bases and J shed 9 bases, with 12 bases lying between them. This CDR3 region has 13 residues. CDR3 sequence reads: CASSISSEGIQYF. DNA for the CDR3: TGTGCCAGTAGTATTAGTTCCGAGGGCATTCAGTACTTC.

The chain is built from TRBV10-3 and TRBJ2-3, with D possibly being TRBD2 (6 bases). Trimming cost V 4 bases and J 0 bases, with 11 bases left between them. There are 15 residues in the CDR3. Germline values: CDR1 ENHRY, CDR2 SYGVKD. CDR3 coding DNA: TGTGCCATCAGTGGGGGGGACGCTAGCACAGATACGCAGTATTTT. This gives the protein CAISGGDASTDTQYF.

The chain employs TRBV5-1 and TRBJ2-1; D is possibly TRBD1 (6 bases). Germline V CDR1 and CDR2: SGHRS, YFSETQ. This CDR3 contains 15 residues. V lost 4 bases, J lost 0 bases, and 11 bases lay in between. In DNA, the CDR3 is TGCGCCAGCAGCCCCAGGACAGACTCCTACAATGAGCAGTTCTTC. Protein: CASSPRTDSYNEQFF.

This chain joins TRBV7-9 and TRBJ1-5; D remains ambiguous. The length of the CDR3 is 12 residues. Between the trimmed V and J ends, which lost 1 base and 7 bases, there was a span of 5 bases. Germline V gives CDR1 SEHNR, CDR2 FQNEAQ (reference sequence). The CDR3 region has the DNA TGTGCCAGCAGCTTAGAAGGGCAGCCCCAGCATTTT. Its translation is CASSLEGQPQHF.

V and J are TRBV24-1 and TRBJ2-3, with D perhaps matching TRBD1 (6 bases). V gave up 3 bases and J gave up 1 base, with 7 bases separating them. Germline values: CDR1 KGHDR, CDR2 SFDVKD. The length of the CDR3 is 14 residues. In nucleotides, the CDR3 is TGTGCCACCAGTGATCCAGGGGGCACAGATACGCAGTATTTT. Its protein product is CATSDPGGTDTQYF.

The J gene is TRBJ2-4, the V gene TRBV4-3; TRBD1 agrees at 8 bases. CDR1 and CDR2 from the germline V gene are LGHNA and YSLEER. With V trimmed by 5 bases and J by 7 bases, 4 bases remained unmatched. CDR3 length: 13 amino acids. CDR3 amino acids: CASSKDRENIQYF. The CDR3 DNA reads TGCGCCAGCAGCAAGGACAGGGAGAACATTCAGTACTTC.

The genes are TRBV30 and TRBJ2-7, with 9 bases fitting TRBD1. The germline V gene has CDR1 GTSNPN and CDR2 SVGIG (reference sequence). V dropped 2 bases and J dropped 6; count of bases not matched to a gene: 5. The CDR3 covers 13 residues. Written as DNA, the CDR3 is TGTGCCTGGAGTCGACAGGGGGGAACCGAGCAGTACTTC. Protein: CAWSRQGGTEQYF.

The chain joins TRBV11-2 to TRBJ2-2; D gene unclear. The CDR3 runs 13 residues. V was shortened by 4 bases and J by 6 bases, with 9 bases between the two germline ends. In germline, CDR1 is SGHAT, CDR2 FQNNGV. CDR3 DNA sequence: TGTGCCAGCAGCTCCCAGTACGCCGGGGAGCTGTTTTTT. Translated, it gives CASSSQYAGELFF.

V is TRBV5-6 and J is TRBJ1-1; D is perhaps TRBD1 (5 bases). Germline V CDR1 and CDR2: SGHDT, YYEEEE. The ends were cut back, 1 base at V and 6 bases at J, with 25 bases in the middle. The CDR3 contains 18 residues. The CDR3 spells CASSLTTRGGNVLAEAFF. The CDR3, as DNA: TGTGCCAGCAGCTTGACGACGCGGGGGGGTAACGTATTGGCTGAAGCTTTCTTT.

The chain uses TRBV28 and TRBJ1-4, with D possibly TRBD1 on 6 matching bases. The germline V and J ends were trimmed by 8 bases and 8 bases, with 21 bases remaining between them. The germline CDR1 and CDR2 sequences are MDHEN and SYDVKM. The CDR3 is 15 residues long. DNA for the CDR3: TGTGCCAGCTTCTCTCTTGGGGGGCAAGGGGAAAAACTGTTTTTT. Amino acid sequence: CASFSLGGQGEKLFF.